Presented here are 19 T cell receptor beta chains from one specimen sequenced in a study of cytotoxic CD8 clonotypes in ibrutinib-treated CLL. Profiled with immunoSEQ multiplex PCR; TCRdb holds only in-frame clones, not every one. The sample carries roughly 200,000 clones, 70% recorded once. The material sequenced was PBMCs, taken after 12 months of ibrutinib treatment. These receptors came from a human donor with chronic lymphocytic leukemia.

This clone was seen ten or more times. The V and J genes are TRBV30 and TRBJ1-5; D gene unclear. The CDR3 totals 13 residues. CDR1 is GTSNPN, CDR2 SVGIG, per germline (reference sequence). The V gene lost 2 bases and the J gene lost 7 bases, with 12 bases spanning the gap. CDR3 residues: CAWSSRAQQPQHF. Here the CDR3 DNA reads TGTGCCTGGAGTTCCCGGGCACAACAGCCCCAGCATTTT.

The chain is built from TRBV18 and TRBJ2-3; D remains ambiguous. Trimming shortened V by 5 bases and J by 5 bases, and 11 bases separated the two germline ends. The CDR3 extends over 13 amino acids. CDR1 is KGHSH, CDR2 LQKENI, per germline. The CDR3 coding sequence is TGTGCCAGCTCATATGGTCGGCGAGATACGCAGTATTTT. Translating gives CASSYGRRDTQYF. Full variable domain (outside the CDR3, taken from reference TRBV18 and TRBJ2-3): NAGVMQNPRHLVRRRGQEARLRCSPMKGHSHVYWYRQLPEEGLKFMVYLQKENIIDESGMPKERFSAEFPKEGPSILRIQQVVRGDSAAYFCASSYGRRDTQYFGPGTRLTVL.

The CDR3 sequence is CSVADVSSYNEQFF. DNA for the CDR3: TGCAGCGTTGCGGACGTTAGCTCCTACAATGAGCAGTTCTTC. V usage is TRBV29-1 and J usage is TRBJ2-1; D not certain. Trimming removed 4 bases at V and 0 bases at J, with 10 bases between. CDR3 length: 14 residues. Germline CDR1 SQVTM, CDR2 ANQGSEA.

The DNA for the CDR3 is TGTGCCAGCAGCTTAGTGACTAGCAACGAAGAGACCCAGTACTTC. It translates to CASSLVTSNEETQYF. The chain carries TRBV7-9 and TRBJ2-5, with TRBD2 matching over 7 bases. Germline CDR1 and CDR2: SEHNR and FQNEAQ (reference sequence). The V gene end was trimmed by 1 base and the J gene end by 3 bases; junction bases not matched to a gene: 5. This CDR3 has 15 amino acids. Variable domain in full (rest from reference TRBV7-9 and TRBJ2-5): DTGVSQNPRHKITKRGQNVTFRCDPISEHNRLYWYRQTLGQGPEFLTYFQNEAQLEKSRLLSDRFSAERPKGSFSTLEIQRTEQGDSAMYLCASSLVTSNEETQYFGPGTRLLVL.

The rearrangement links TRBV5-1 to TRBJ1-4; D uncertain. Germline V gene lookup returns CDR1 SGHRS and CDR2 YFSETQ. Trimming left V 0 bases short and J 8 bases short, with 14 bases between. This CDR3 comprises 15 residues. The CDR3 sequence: CASSLGRLGAEKLFF. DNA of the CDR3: TGCGCCAGCAGCTTGGGTCGACTTGGCGCGGAAAAACTGTTTTTT.

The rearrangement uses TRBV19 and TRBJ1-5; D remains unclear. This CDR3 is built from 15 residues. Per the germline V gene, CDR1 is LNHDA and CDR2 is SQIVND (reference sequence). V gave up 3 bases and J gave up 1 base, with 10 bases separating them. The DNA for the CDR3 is TGTGCCAGTAGTATGTCCCACCGAAGCAATCAGCCCCAGCATTTT. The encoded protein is CASSMSHRSNQPQHF. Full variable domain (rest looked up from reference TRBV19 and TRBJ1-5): DGGITQSPKYLFRKEGQNVTLSCEQNLNHDAMYWYRQDPGQGLRLIYYSQIVNDFQKGDIAEGYSVSREKKESFPLTVTSAQKNPTAFYLCASSMSHRSNQPQHFGDGTRLSIL.

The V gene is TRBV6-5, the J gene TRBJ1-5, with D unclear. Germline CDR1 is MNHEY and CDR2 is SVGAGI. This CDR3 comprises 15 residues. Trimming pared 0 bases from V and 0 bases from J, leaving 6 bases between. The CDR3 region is CASSYSGYSNQPQHF. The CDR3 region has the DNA TGTGCCAGCAGTTACTCGGGTTATAGCAATCAGCCCCAGCATTTT.

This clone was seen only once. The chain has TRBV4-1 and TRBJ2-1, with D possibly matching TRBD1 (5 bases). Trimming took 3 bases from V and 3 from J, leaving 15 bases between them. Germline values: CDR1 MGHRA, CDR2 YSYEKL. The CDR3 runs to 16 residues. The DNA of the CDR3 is TGCGCCAGCAGCCAGGCTCTGGGGCCTTTCTACAATGAGCAGTTCTTC. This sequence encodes CASSQALGPFYNEQFF.

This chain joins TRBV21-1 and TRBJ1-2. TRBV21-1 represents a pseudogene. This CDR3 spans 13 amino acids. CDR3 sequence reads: CATFRSSPYGYTF. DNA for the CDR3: TGTGCCACCTTCCGGAGCAGCCCCTATGGCTACACCTTC.

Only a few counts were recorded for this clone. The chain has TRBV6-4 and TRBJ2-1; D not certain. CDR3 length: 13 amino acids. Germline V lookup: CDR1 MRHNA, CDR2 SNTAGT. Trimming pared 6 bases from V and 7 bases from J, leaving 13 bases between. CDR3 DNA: TGTGCCAGCAGCACCGGTCAAGGGAATGAGCAGTTCTTC. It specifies CASSTGQGNEQFF.

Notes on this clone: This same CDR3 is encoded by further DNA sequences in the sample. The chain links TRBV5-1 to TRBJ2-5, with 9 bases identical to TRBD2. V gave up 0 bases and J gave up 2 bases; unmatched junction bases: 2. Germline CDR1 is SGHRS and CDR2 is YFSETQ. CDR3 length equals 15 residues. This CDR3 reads CASSLGLAVQETQYF. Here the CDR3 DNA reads TGCGCCAGCAGCTTGGGACTAGCGGTTCAAGAGACCCAGTACTTC.

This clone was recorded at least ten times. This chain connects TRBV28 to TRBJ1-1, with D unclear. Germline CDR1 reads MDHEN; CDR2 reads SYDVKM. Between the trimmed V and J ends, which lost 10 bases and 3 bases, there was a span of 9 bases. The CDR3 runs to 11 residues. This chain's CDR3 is CATWGDTEAFF. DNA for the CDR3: TGTGCCACTTGGGGTGACACTGAAGCTTTCTTT. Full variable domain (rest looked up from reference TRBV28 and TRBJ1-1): DVKVTQSSRYLVKRTGEKVFLECVQDMDHENMFWYRQDPGLGLRLIYFSYDVKMKEKGDIPEGYSVSREKKERFSLILESASTNQTSMYLCATWGDTEAFFGQGTRLTVV.

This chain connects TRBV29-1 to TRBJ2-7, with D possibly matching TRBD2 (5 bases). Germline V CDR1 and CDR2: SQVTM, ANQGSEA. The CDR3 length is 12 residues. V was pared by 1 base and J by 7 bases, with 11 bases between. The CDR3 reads CSVEGVGAEQYF. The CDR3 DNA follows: TGCAGCGTTGAAGGGGTGGGAGCAGAGCAGTACTTC.

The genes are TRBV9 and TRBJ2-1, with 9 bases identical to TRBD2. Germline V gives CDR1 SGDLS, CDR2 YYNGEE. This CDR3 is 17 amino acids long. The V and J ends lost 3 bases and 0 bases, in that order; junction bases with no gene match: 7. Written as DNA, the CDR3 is TGTGCCAGCAGCGATTTAGGTAGCGGGAGCTCCTACAATGAGCAGTTCTTC. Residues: CASSDLGSGSSYNEQFF.

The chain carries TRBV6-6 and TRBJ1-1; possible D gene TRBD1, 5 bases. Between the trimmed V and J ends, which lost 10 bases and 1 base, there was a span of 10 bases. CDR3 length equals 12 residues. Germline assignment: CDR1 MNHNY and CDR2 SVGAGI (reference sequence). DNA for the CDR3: TGTGCCACCGGAACAGGGAACACTGAAGCTTTCTTT. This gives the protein CATGTGNTEAFF.

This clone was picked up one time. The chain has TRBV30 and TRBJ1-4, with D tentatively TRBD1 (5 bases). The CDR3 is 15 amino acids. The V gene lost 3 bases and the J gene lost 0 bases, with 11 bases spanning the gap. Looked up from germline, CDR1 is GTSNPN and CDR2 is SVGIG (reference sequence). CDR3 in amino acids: CAWRVGLATNEKLFF. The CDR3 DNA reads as TGTGCCTGGAGAGTGGGACTGGCAACTAATGAAAAACTGTTTTTT. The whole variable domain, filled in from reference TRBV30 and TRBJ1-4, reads SQTIHQWPATLVQPVGSPLSLECTVEGTSNPNLYWYRQAAGRGLQLLFYSVGIGQISSEVPQNLSASRPQDRQFILSSKKLLLSDSGFYLCAWRVGLATNEKLFFGSGTQLSVL.

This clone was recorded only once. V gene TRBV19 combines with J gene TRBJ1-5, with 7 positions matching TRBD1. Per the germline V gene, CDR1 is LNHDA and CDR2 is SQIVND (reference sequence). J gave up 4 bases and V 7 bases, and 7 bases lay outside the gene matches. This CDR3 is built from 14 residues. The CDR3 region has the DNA TGTGCCAGTAAGGAGGGGGCGGAGAATCAGCCCCAGCATTTT. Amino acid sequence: CASKEGAENQPQHF.

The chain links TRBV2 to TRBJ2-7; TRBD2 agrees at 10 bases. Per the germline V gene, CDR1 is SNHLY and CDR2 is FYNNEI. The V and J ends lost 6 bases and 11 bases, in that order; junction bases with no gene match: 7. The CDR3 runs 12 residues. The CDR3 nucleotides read TGTGCCAGCAGCCCTGGACTAGCGGATGAGTACTTC. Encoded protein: CASSPGLADEYF. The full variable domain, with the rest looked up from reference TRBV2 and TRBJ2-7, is EPEVTQTPSHQVTQMGQEVILRCVPISNHLYFYWYRQILGQKVEFLVSFYNNEISEKSEIFDDQFSVERPDGSNFTLKIRSTKLEDSAMYFCASSPGLADEYFGPGTRLTVT.

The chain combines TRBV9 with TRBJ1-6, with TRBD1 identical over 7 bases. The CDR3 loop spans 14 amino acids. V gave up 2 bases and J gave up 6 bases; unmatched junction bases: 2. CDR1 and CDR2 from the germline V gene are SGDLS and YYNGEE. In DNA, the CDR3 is TGTGCCAGCAGCGTTGGGACAGCTAATTCACCCCTCCACTTT. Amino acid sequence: CASSVGTANSPLHF.